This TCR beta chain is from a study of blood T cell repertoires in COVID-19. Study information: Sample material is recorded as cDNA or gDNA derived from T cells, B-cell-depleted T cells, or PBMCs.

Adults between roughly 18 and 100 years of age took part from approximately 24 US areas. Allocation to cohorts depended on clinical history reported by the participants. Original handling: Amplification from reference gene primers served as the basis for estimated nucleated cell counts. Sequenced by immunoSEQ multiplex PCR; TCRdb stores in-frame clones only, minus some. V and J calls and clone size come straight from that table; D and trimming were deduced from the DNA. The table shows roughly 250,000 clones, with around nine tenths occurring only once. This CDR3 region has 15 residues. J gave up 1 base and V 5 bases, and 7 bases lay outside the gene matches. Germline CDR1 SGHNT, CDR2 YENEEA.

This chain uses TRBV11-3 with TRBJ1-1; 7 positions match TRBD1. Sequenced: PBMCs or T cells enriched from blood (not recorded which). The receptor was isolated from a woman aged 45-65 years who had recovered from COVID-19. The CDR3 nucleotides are TGTGCCAGCAGCGGGCGAGGGGGCGCGAACACTGAAGCTTTCTTT. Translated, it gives CASSGRGGANTEAFF.